This T cell receptor beta chain was retrieved from a study of CD8 T cells in Susac syndrome. When the RNA was reverse transcribed, random hexamers were used with an input of 0.5 to 1 ug. TCRdb re-called the immunoSEQ multiplex PCR reads through MiXCR, storing one row per CDR3 protein. The table shows 110,000 or so distinct CDR3 sequences, with roughly 94% occurring only once. FACS enriched CD8+ TEMRA cells, while bulk CD8+ and CD4+ were negatively isolated. V lost 2 bases and J lost 5, with 15 bases in between. There are 15 residues in the CDR3. Per the germline V gene, CDR1 is MNHEY and CDR2 is SVGEGT.

This sequence was found in a human donor in good health. Input material: CD4+ T cells from PBMCs. The V and J genes are TRBV6-2 or TRBV6-3 and TRBJ2-5, with D possibly being TRBD1 (6 bases). CDR3 in DNA: TGTGCCAGCAGTTACCCACATGGGGGCTGGGAGACCCAGTACTTC. This codes for CASSYPHGGWETQYF.